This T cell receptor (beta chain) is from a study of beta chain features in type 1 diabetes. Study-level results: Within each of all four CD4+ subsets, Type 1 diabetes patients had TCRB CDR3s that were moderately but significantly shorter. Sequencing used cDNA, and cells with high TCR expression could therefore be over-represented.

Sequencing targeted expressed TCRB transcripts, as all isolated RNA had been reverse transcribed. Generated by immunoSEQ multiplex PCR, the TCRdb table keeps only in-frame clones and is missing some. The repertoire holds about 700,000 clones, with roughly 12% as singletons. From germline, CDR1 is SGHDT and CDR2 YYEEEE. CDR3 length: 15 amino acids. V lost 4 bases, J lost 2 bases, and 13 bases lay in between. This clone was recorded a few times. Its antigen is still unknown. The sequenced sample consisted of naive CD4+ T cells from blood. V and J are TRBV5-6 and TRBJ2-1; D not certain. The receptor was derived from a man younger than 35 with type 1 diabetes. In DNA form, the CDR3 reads TGTGCCAGCAGCGACCCGCCACCGACCTACAATGAGCAGTTCTTC. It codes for CASSDPPPTYNEQFF.